The next 25 T cell receptor beta chains were all read from a single sample in a study of T cell changes during pregnancy in multiple sclerosis. The repertoire was sequenced with immunoSEQ multiplex PCR; TCRdb's copy has only in-frame clones and lacks some. The profile shows around 44,000 clones, 90% of them singletons. Sequences were derived from CD8+ T cells from peripheral blood mononuclear cells, sampled in the first trimester of pregnancy. These receptors were obtained from a female donor with multiple sclerosis, enrolled in a pregnancy study.

This chain connects TRBV4-3 to TRBJ2-1; D is ambiguous. The CDR3 runs 13 residues. The germline V and J ends were trimmed by 1 base and 5 bases, with 6 bases remaining between them. Per germline, CDR1 LGHNA and CDR2 YSLEER. CDR3 sequence (DNA): TGCGCCAGCAGCCAAGTTTTTAACAATGAGCAGTTCTTC. Translation gives CASSQVFNNEQFF.

V usage is TRBV10-1 and J usage is TRBJ2-5; D is undetermined. The germline V gene has CDR1 WNHNN and CDR2 SYGVQD (reference sequence). The CDR3 has 13 residues. V shed 4 bases and J shed 2 bases, with 8 bases lying between them. The CDR3 protein is CASSASVQETQYF. CDR3 in DNA: TGCGCCAGCAGTGCCAGCGTACAAGAGACCCAGTACTTC.

The chain employs TRBV9 and TRBJ1-5; 8 bases are a match to TRBD1. Per the germline V gene, CDR1 is SGDLS and CDR2 is YYNGEE. V lost 5 bases and J lost 0; bases outside the gene matches: 4. The CDR3 runs 15 residues. The CDR3 DNA reads as TGTGCCAGCAGTCGACAGGGGAATAGCAATCAGCCCCAGCATTTT. Amino acids: CASSRQGNSNQPQHF.

CDR3: CASSLAGGGETQYF. Here the CDR3 DNA reads TGTGCCAGCAGCTTGGCGGGGGGTGGAGAGACCCAGTACTTC. V usage is TRBV5-6 and J usage is TRBJ2-5; 7 nucleotides line up with TRBD2. Germline trimming cut 0 bases from V and 4 bases from J; bases unmatched to any gene: 3. The CDR3 spans 14 residues. Germline V gene sequence: CDR1 SGHDT, CDR2 YYEEEE. The entire variable domain, with the rest obtained from reference TRBV5-6 and TRBJ2-5, is as follows: DAGVTQSPTHLIKTRGQQVTLRCSPKSGHDTVSWYQQALGQGPQFIFQYYEEEERQRGNFPDRFSGHQFPNYSSELNVNALLLGDSALYLCASSLAGGGETQYFGPGTRLLVL.

The chain employs TRBV29-1 and TRBJ2-5; D may be TRBD1 (6 bases). V was trimmed by 2 bases and J by 7 bases, leaving 17 bases between them. The CDR3 covers 14 residues. Germline assignment: CDR1 SQVTM and CDR2 ANQGSEA. CDR3 nucleotide sequence: TGCAGCGTTGAATCTCAGGGGCGGTGGGGGACCCAGTACTTC. Its translation: CSVESQGRWGTQYF.

The V call is TRBV2, the J call TRBJ2-7; a weak D match, TRBD1 (6 bases). V was clipped by 6 bases and J by 3 bases, with 9 bases between them. This CDR3 is built from 12 residues. CDR1 and CDR2 (germline): SNHLY, FYNNEI. CDR3 in DNA: TGTGCCAGCAGGGACAGTTACTACGAGCAGTACTTC. Translated, it gives CASRDSYYEQYF.

The chain couples TRBV21-1 to TRBJ1-2. TRBV21-1 is assigned pseudogene status. This CDR3 has 12 residues. CDR3 in DNA: TGTGCCAGCAGCAGGGGGGACTATGGCTACACCTTC. Its protein is CASSRGDYGYTF.

The gene calls are TRBV27 and TRBJ1-1; a weak D match, TRBD1 (6 bases). Trimming pared 3 bases from V and 4 bases from J, leaving 12 bases between. Germline CDR1 reads MNHEY; CDR2 reads SMNVEV (reference sequence). This CDR3 has 14 residues. CDR3 residues: CASSFAGAGTEAFF. In DNA form, the CDR3 reads TGTGCCAGCAGTTTCGCGGGGGCCGGCACTGAAGCTTTCTTT.

The V gene is TRBV6-6, the J gene TRBJ2-7; possibly TRBD1 for D (6 bases). This CDR3 has 16 amino acids. V was pared by 0 bases and J by 6 bases, with 18 bases between. CDR1 and CDR2 (germline): MNHNY, SVGAGI (reference sequence). The CDR3 DNA sequence: TGTGCCAGCAGTTACTCCGTGTACAGGGAATATCGCGAGCAGTACTTC. It codes for CASSYSVYREYREQYF.

Notes on this clone: Other DNA sequences within the sample encode an identical CDR3. The rearrangement uses TRBV5-1 and TRBJ1-1; D may be TRBD1 (6 bases). CDR1 and CDR2 from the germline V gene are SGHRS and YFSETQ. The CDR3 has 15 amino acids. V shed 0 bases and J shed 0 bases, with 9 bases lying between them. Here the CDR3 reads CASSLVAGVNTEAFF. DNA for the CDR3: TGCGCCAGCAGCTTGGTAGCAGGGGTGAACACTGAAGCTTTCTTT.

The chain joins TRBV29-1 to TRBJ2-7, with D tentatively TRBD2 (6 bases). Germline lookup yields CDR1 SQVTM and CDR2 ANQGSEA. CDR3 size: 12 residues. With 4 bases removed from V and 7 bases from J, the gap between germline ends came to 14 bases. CDR3 sequence reads: CSVGENAGEQYF. CDR3 DNA sequence: TGCAGCGTTGGCGAAAATGCGGGGGAGCAGTACTTC.

This chain connects TRBV30 to TRBJ2-4; tentative D call: TRBD1 (5 bases). The CDR3 runs 14 residues. The germline V gene has CDR1 GTSNPN and CDR2 SVGIG (reference sequence). Trimming took off 0 bases at V and 7 bases at J, with 13 bases between the two ends. The CDR3 nucleotides read TGTGCCTGGAGTGTAGGGGTCCTTCGGAACATTCAGTACTTC. Translation gives CAWSVGVLRNIQYF.

The chain couples TRBV11-3 to TRBJ2-2; possibly TRBD2 for D (6 bases). V was cut by 1 base and J by 2 bases, with 8 bases left in between. Germline V CDR1 and CDR2: SGHNT, YENEEA. This CDR3 comprises 15 residues. The CDR3 DNA reads TGTGCCAGCAGCTTAGGGGACTTAAACACCGGGGAGCTGTTTTTT. The encoded protein is CASSLGDLNTGELFF.

The CDR3 coding sequence is TGTGCCAGCAGTTACTCCCCGGGGAAAACAGATACGCAGTATTTT. Protein: CASSYSPGKTDTQYF. This rearrangement joins TRBV6-5 to TRBJ2-3, with TRBD2 as a possible D gene (5 bases). Per the germline V gene, CDR1 is MNHEY and CDR2 is SVGAGI. The CDR3 sequence is 15 residues long. V was cut by 0 bases and J by 3 bases, with 10 bases left in between.

A few counts support this clone. The genes are TRBV15 and TRBJ2-7; D remains unclear. Trimming shortened V by 1 base and J by 2 bases, and 6 bases separated the two germline ends. Germline V gene lookup returns CDR1 LNHNV and CDR2 YYDKDF (reference sequence). The CDR3 extends over 13 amino acids. The CDR3 nucleotides are TGTGCCACCAGCAGAGTCACTCCCTACGAGCAGTACTTC. It yields the protein CATSRVTPYEQYF.

This clone was found once. The rearrangement joins TRBV5-4 to TRBJ2-1; D call uncertain. The germline V gene has CDR1 SGHNT and CDR2 YYREEE (reference sequence). The length of the CDR3 is 11 residues. The CDR3 sequence: CATERYNEQFF. The CDR3 bases are TGTGCTACTGAACGCTACAATGAGCAGTTCTTC.

This sequence joins TRBV7-8 and TRBJ1-5; D ambiguous. Germline lookup yields CDR1 SGHVS and CDR2 FQNEAQ. CDR3 length: 15 amino acids. V was pared by 4 bases and J by 4 bases, with 14 bases between. The CDR3 is CASSSSGSGNQPQHF. For the CDR3, the DNA is TGTGCCAGCAGCTCTTCGGGAAGCGGTAATCAGCCCCAGCATTTT.

The chain has TRBV9 and TRBJ1-3, with D maybe TRBD1 (5 bases). V was trimmed by 0 bases and J by 0 bases, leaving 10 bases between them. CDR1 SGDLS and CDR2 YYNGEE come from the germline V gene. The CDR3 loop spans 16 amino acids. CDR3 amino acids: CASSVAWGGSGNTIYF. CDR3 bases: TGTGCCAGCAGCGTAGCTTGGGGGGGCTCTGGAAACACCATATATTTT.

The chain joins TRBV2 to TRBJ2-1; tentatively, D is TRBD1 (5 bases). The V end lost 7 bases, the J end lost 2 bases, and 12 bases lay between the germline ends. The germline CDR1 and CDR2 sequences are SNHLY and FYNNEI. The CDR3 is 14 amino acids. The CDR3 sequence is CASIGVEPYNEQFF. As DNA, the CDR3 is TGTGCCAGCATAGGGGTGGAGCCCTACAATGAGCAGTTCTTC.

The sample holds a few counts of this clone. A far bigger clonotype differs at one base, so this is likely a read error. The chain combines TRBV7-8 with TRBJ1-5, with D hard to call. The CDR3 contains 12 residues. The germline gives CDR1 SGHVS, CDR2 FQNEAQ. The CDR3 is CATSFLRQPQHF. The CDR3 DNA reads as TGTGCCACCAGCTTTCTACGTCAGCCCCAGCATTTT.

The chain carries TRBV4-3 and TRBJ2-7; 9 bases agree with TRBD1. Trimming took 1 base from V and 3 from J; bases not matched to a gene: 4. The CDR3 covers 15 residues. Germline CDR1 and CDR2: LGHNA and YSLEER. The CDR3 spells CASSQGTGANYEQYF. The CDR3 coding sequence is TGCGCCAGCAGCCAAGGGACAGGGGCAAACTACGAGCAGTACTTC.

The table lists this clone with a count of one. The rearrangement joins TRBV6-6 to TRBJ1-1, with no clear D. V was trimmed by 7 bases and J by 1 base, leaving 13 bases between them. The CDR3 has 14 residues. In germline, CDR1 is MNHNY, CDR2 SVGAGI (reference sequence). CDR3 sequence: CASTRTPTNTEAFF. The CDR3 coding sequence is TGTGCCAGCACTAGAACGCCTACGAACACTGAAGCTTTCTTT.

The CDR3 DNA sequence: TGCGCCAGCAGTGATTCAATTGGGACAGGAAGGTATGGCTACACCTTC. This encodes CASSDSIGTGRYGYTF. The V and J genes are TRBV10-1 and TRBJ1-2, with TRBD1 identical over 8 bases. V shed 3 bases, J shed 5 bases, and the junction held 11 bases outside the gene matches. Germline CDR1 WNHNN, CDR2 SYGVQD (reference sequence). The CDR3 is 16 residues long.

This rearrangement joins TRBV5-1 to TRBJ2-5; D perhaps matches TRBD1 (6 bases). The CDR3 runs 15 residues. V was pared by 0 bases and J by 2 bases, with 11 bases between. Germline loops: CDR1 SGHRS, CDR2 YFSETQ. The CDR3 protein is CASSLGRGDQETQYF. The CDR3 bases are TGCGCCAGCAGCTTGGGCAGGGGAGATCAAGAGACCCAGTACTTC. Complete variable domain (other parts from reference TRBV5-1 and TRBJ2-5): KAGVTQTPRYLIKTRGQQVTLSCSPISGHRSVSWYQQTPGQGLQFLFEYFSETQRNKGNFPGRFSGRQFSNSRSEMNVSTLELGDSALYLCASSLGRGDQETQYFGPGTRLLVL.

The genes are TRBV2 and TRBJ1-5, with D possibly matching TRBD1 (5 bases). Trimming left V 6 bases short and J 0 bases short, with 12 bases between. This CDR3 is built from 15 residues. Germline-derived CDR1 and CDR2 are SNHLY and FYNNEI. The CDR3 loop is CASSRDTGSNQPQHF. CDR3 coding DNA: TGTGCCAGCAGCAGGGATACGGGTAGCAATCAGCCCCAGCATTTT.